These 23 T cell receptor beta chains were sequenced from one sample in a study of shared clonotypes between healthy human individuals. TCRdb keeps only in-frame clones here, not all; method: immunoSEQ multiplex PCR. The sample has fewer than 600,000 clones, around three quarters seen once. The material sequenced was PBMCs. Receptors were obtained from a woman in her forties in good health. Some clones in this sample may be carry-over from other donors' samples.

The J gene is TRBJ2-1, the V gene TRBV7-8; 9 nucleotides line up with TRBD1. Germline V gene lookup returns CDR1 SGHVS and CDR2 FQNEAQ. The CDR3 is made up of 15 amino acids. J gave up 3 bases and V 5 bases, and 5 bases lay outside the gene matches. The CDR3 region has the DNA TGTGCCAGCAGCCCTCCGGGACAGGGCTACAATGAGCAGTTCTTC. Its protein is CASSPPGQGYNEQFF. Supplemented by reference TRBV7-8 and TRBJ2-1, the full variable domain reads GAGVSQSPRYKVAKRGQDVALRCDPISGHVSLFWYQQALGQGPEFLTYFQNEAQLDKSGLPSDRFFAERPEGSVSTLKIQRTQQEDSAVYLCASSPPGQGYNEQFFGPGTRLTVL.

V and J are TRBV15 and TRBJ1-5; TRBD1 aligns across 10 bases. Germline V CDR1 and CDR2: LNHNV, YYDKDF (reference sequence). Unmatched junction bases numbered 2, after V lost 3 bases and J lost 3 bases. The CDR3 has 15 amino acids. The CDR3 sequence: CATSSDRGLNQPQHF. CDR3 DNA sequence: TGTGCCACCAGCAGCGACAGGGGGCTCAATCAGCCCCAGCATTTT.

The chain combines TRBV27 with TRBJ2-1, with 9 bases aligning to TRBD2. There are 15 residues in the CDR3. The germline V gene has CDR1 MNHEY and CDR2 SMNVEV (reference sequence). Trimming at V came to 7 bases and at J to 6 bases, leaving 10 bases not matched to a gene. This CDR3 is CASKRGTSLANEQFF. The DNA for the CDR3 is TGTGCCAGCAAAAGAGGGACTAGCTTAGCCAATGAGCAGTTCTTC.

The gene calls are TRBV15 and TRBJ2-5; D possibly corresponds to TRBD1 (6 bases). Germline CDR1 LNHNV, CDR2 YYDKDF (reference sequence). The CDR3 has 16 amino acids. V lost 2 bases, J lost 0 bases, and 13 bases lay in between. The CDR3: CATSRSGTRYQETQYF. The CDR3 nucleotides read TGTGCCACCAGCAGATCCGGGACAAGGTACCAAGAGACCCAGTACTTC.

The J gene is TRBJ2-1, the V gene TRBV11-2; D remains unclear. The CDR3 consists of 16 residues. The germline gives CDR1 SGHAT, CDR2 FQNNGV. Trimming pared 1 base from V and 0 bases from J, leaving 10 bases between. CDR3 DNA sequence: TGTGCCAGCAGCTTAGTAAGGCCCAGCTCCTACAATGAGCAGTTCTTC. Protein: CASSLVRPSSYNEQFF.

V usage is TRBV4-3 and J usage is TRBJ2-1, with TRBD2 matching over 8 bases. From germline, CDR1 is LGHNA and CDR2 YSLEER. V lost 0 bases, J lost 8 bases, and 0 bases stayed unmatched. The CDR3 consists of 13 residues. The CDR3, as DNA: TGCGCCAGCAGCCAAGAACTAGCGGATGAGCAGTTCTTC. It translates to CASSQELADEQFF.

The J gene is TRBJ2-3, the V gene TRBV6-6, with 10 bases lining up with TRBD1. This CDR3 has 16 residues. With V trimmed by 4 bases and J by 2 bases, 6 bases remained unmatched. From germline, CDR1 is MNHNY and CDR2 SVGAGI (reference sequence). CDR3 amino acids: CASSFRTGGFTDTQYF. The CDR3 bases are TGTGCCAGCAGTTTCCGGACAGGGGGTTTCACAGATACGCAGTATTTT.

This clone was seen only a few times. The chain carries TRBV2 and TRBJ1-1; D remains unclear. Deletions cut 0 bases from V and 1 base from J, with 3 bases between. The CDR3 has 13 amino acids. CDR1 is SNHLY and CDR2 is FYNNEI in the germline V gene. The CDR3, as DNA: TGTGCCAGCAGTGAAGCAGAGAACACTGAAGCTTTCTTT. Protein sequence: CASSEAENTEAFF. Together with reference TRBV2 and TRBJ1-1, the CDR3 gives the full variable domain: EPEVTQTPSHQVTQMGQEVILRCVPISNHLYFYWYRQILGQKVEFLVSFYNNEISEKSEIFDDQFSVERPDGSNFTLKIRSTKLEDSAMYFCASSEAENTEAFFGQGTRLTVV.

The chain employs TRBV7-6 and TRBJ2-2, with D possibly TRBD2 on 6 matching bases. The V end lost 2 bases, the J end lost 4 bases, and 11 bases lay between the germline ends. There are 15 residues in the CDR3. CDR1 SGHVS and CDR2 FNYEAQ come from the germline V gene. CDR3 protein: CASSLTGESTGELFF. CDR3 sequence (DNA): TGTGCCAGCAGCTTAACGGGAGAAAGCACCGGGGAGCTGTTTTTT.

This clone has a single count. The rearrangement links TRBV4-2 to TRBJ2-1; 10 positions agree with TRBD2. This CDR3 region has 16 residues. Germline CDR1 LGHNA, CDR2 YNFKEQ. The V gene end was trimmed by 0 bases and the J gene end by 4 bases; junction bases not matched to a gene: 3. The CDR3 is CASSQELAGRYNEQFF. The CDR3 region has the DNA TGTGCCAGCAGCCAAGAACTAGCGGGAAGGTACAATGAGCAGTTCTTC.

This sequence joins TRBV7-9 and TRBJ2-1; D unresolved. Per germline, CDR1 SEHNR and CDR2 FQNEAQ (reference sequence). The germline V and J ends were trimmed by 3 bases and 3 bases, with 6 bases remaining between them. This CDR3 has 13 amino acids. The CDR3 region has the DNA TGTGCCAGCAGCTTCGGCCTCTACAATGAGCAGTTCTTC. This gives the protein CASSFGLYNEQFF.

A note on this clone: This is likely an artifact of a read error, given a far larger clone one base away. This chain links TRBV21-1 with TRBJ2-1; TRBD1 reflects the table's D call only, with no check against the DNA. TRBV21-1 is shown as a pseudogene. This CDR3 is 17 amino acids long. CDR3: CATQIKGQRTNYNEQLF. CDR3 in DNA: TGTGCCACCCAAATAAAGGGACAGCGGACCAATTACAATGAGCAGCTCTTC.

This clone was picked up a small number of times. V and J are TRBV5-4 and TRBJ1-1; no clear D. Germline CDR1 reads SGHNT; CDR2 reads YYREEE (reference sequence). This CDR3 spans 14 amino acids. Between the trimmed V and J ends, which lost 1 base and 11 bases, there was a span of 18 bases. In DNA form, the CDR3 reads TGTGCCAGCAGCTTGAGGGTAGGGCCCCGTCGGGCTTTCTTT. This sequence encodes CASSLRVGPRRAFF.

Concerning this clone: At the DNA level, this CDR3 is encoded by other sequences in the same sample as well. This sequence joins TRBV4-3 and TRBJ2-2, with D possibly TRBD2 on 6 matching bases. CDR1 is LGHNA, CDR2 YSLEER, per germline. V gave up 0 bases and J gave up 5 bases, with 16 bases separating them. CDR3 length: 17 amino acids. The CDR3 spells CASSQEVAGPLTGELFF. The CDR3 DNA sequence: TGCGCCAGCAGCCAAGAAGTGGCGGGACCCTTAACCGGGGAGCTGTTTTTT.

With regard to this clone: The missing conserved phenylalanine or tryptophan at the end of this CDR3 makes a read error likely. The chain has TRBV18 and TRBJ2-2; 8 bases are shared with TRBD2. Germline V gives CDR1 KGHSH, CDR2 LQKENI. Losses at the gene ends were 5 bases for V and 5 bases for J; bases not matched to a gene: 4. There are 14 residues in the CDR3. This CDR3 is CASSSLAATGELFS. The CDR3, as DNA: TGTGCCAGCTCATCACTAGCGGCTACCGGGGAGCTGTTTTCT.

This chain's CDR3 is CASSPGLAGGNEQFF. Written as DNA, the CDR3 is TGTGCCAGCAGCCCCGGACTAGCGGGCGGCAATGAGCAGTTCTTC. This chain connects TRBV11-2 to TRBJ2-1; 11 bases match TRBD2. V lost 5 bases and J lost 6; bases outside the gene matches: 6. Germline assignment: CDR1 SGHAT and CDR2 FQNNGV. The CDR3 is made up of 15 amino acids.

This clone was picked up one time. The chain recombines TRBV25-1 with TRBJ2-3, with 8 positions matching TRBD1. Looked up from germline, CDR1 is MGHDK and CDR2 is SYGVNS. Unmatched junction bases numbered 8, after V lost 3 bases and J lost 0 bases. This CDR3 has 17 residues. The CDR3 sequence is CASSDLTGDVSTDTQYF. CDR3 sequence (DNA): TGTGCCAGCAGTGATCTGACAGGGGACGTGAGCACAGATACGCAGTATTTT.

CDR3 protein: CASSRPGRREATEQYF. The DNA of the CDR3 is TGCGCCAGCAGTCGGCCAGGGCGGCGGGAGGCCACAGAGCAGTACTTC. The chain recombines TRBV23-1 with TRBJ2-7, with TRBD2 matching 8 bases. TRBV23-1 is labeled an ORF, and its function is uncertain. The CDR3 loop spans 16 amino acids. The V segment lost 4 bases and the J segment 7 bases; nucleotides outside the gene matches: 15.

The sample holds many counts of this clone. The sample contains more than one DNA sequence encoding this CDR3. V usage is TRBV5-1 and J usage is TRBJ1-2; D remains ambiguous. Germline CDR1 and CDR2: SGHRS and YFSETQ. The CDR3 consists of 14 residues. V dropped 0 bases and J dropped 5 bases, with 11 bases sitting between them. The DNA of the CDR3 is TGCGCCAGCAGCTTGGTCGCCGTTAATTATGGCTACACCTTC. It specifies CASSLVAVNYGYTF.

V gene TRBV10-1 combines with J gene TRBJ1-1, with 9 bases lining up with TRBD1. The CDR3 extends over 19 amino acids. The V and J ends lost 10 bases and 4 bases, in that order; junction bases with no gene match: 25. CDR1 and CDR2 (germline): WNHNN, SYGVQD (reference sequence). CDR3 residues: CATLSFTGTGCSVGTEAFF. Written as DNA, the CDR3 is TGCGCCACCTTATCTTTTACCGGGACAGGGTGTTCGGTGGGCACTGAAGCTTTCTTT.

This clone was seen just once. The rearrangement joins TRBV11-2 to TRBJ2-7; a weak D match, TRBD2 (6 bases). Trimming shortened V by 1 base and J by 0 bases, and 7 bases separated the two germline ends. The CDR3 has 14 residues. From germline, CDR1 is SGHAT and CDR2 FQNNGV. CDR3 in DNA: TGTGCCAGCAGCTTAGGCGGGGCCTCCTACGAGCAGTACTTC. Its translation: CASSLGGASYEQYF.

V gene TRBV25-1 combines with J gene TRBJ2-5; 9 nucleotides match TRBD2. This CDR3 comprises 16 residues. Germline-derived CDR1 and CDR2 are MGHDK and SYGVNS. V was clipped by 10 bases and J by 0 bases; unmatched bases: 12. Written as DNA, the CDR3 is TGTGCCACCGAGGGACTAGCAAATCCGTACCAAGAGACCCAGTACTTC. It specifies CATEGLANPYQETQYF.

The chain has TRBV6-5 and TRBJ2-5; a possible D gene is TRBD2 (7 bases). The CDR3 contains 15 residues. The germline CDR1 and CDR2 sequences are MNHEY and SVGAGI. V lost 5 bases and J 5 bases, leaving 18 bases between the germline ends. CDR3 in amino acids: CASSRARGRGETQYF. DNA for the CDR3: TGTGCCAGCAGTCGCGCCCGGGGGAGGGGGGAGACCCAGTACTTC.